A single sample is the source of the 9 T cell receptor beta chains below, sequenced in a study of T cell responses to AZD1222 COVID-19 vaccine. Clones were sequenced by immunoSEQ multiplex PCR, and TCRdb holds only the in-frame ones, with some missing. The sample has some 140,000 clones, roughly 90% seen once. The source was peripheral blood, collected on day 0 of MenACWY control vaccination. The receptors here all came from an adult in good health.

Comments on this clone: Additional DNA sequences in this sample encode the identical CDR3. This rearrangement joins TRBV5-1 to TRBJ2-1; 13 positions agree with TRBD2. The germline gives CDR1 SGHRS, CDR2 YFSETQ. This CDR3 region has 17 residues. V lost 4 bases, J lost 0 bases, and 4 bases stayed unmatched. CDR3 sequence reads: CASSPRLAGGSYNEQFF. CDR3 sequence (DNA): TGCGCCAGCAGCCCTCGACTAGCGGGGGGCTCCTACAATGAGCAGTTCTTC.

This chain uses TRBV30 with TRBJ1-1, with a weak D call TRBD1 (5 bases). This CDR3 spans 14 amino acids. Germline V lookup: CDR1 GTSNPN, CDR2 SVGIG (reference sequence). V gave up 1 base and J gave up 6 bases, with 15 bases separating them. The CDR3 spells CAWSEGTRTPEAFF. DNA for the CDR3: TGTGCCTGGAGTGAGGGGACGAGGACCCCTGAAGCTTTCTTT.

V is TRBV5-1 and J is TRBJ2-2, with TRBD1 matching over 10 bases. CDR3 length: 15 residues. Germline CDR1 is SGHRS and CDR2 is YFSETQ. V trimming: 4 bases; J trimming: 5 bases; junction bases outside the gene matches: 5. CDR3 residues: CASSIGTGVTGELFF. The CDR3, as DNA: TGCGCCAGCAGCATAGGGACAGGGGTAACCGGGGAGCTGTTTTTT.

The chain combines TRBV27 with TRBJ1-5; no clear D gene. V was pared by 5 bases and J by 4 bases, with 9 bases between. The length of the CDR3 is 13 residues. The germline V gene has CDR1 MNHEY and CDR2 SMNVEV (reference sequence). The CDR3 here is CASSKRENQPQHF. The CDR3 DNA follows: TGTGCCAGCAGTAAAAGAGAGAATCAGCCCCAGCATTTT.

The chain couples TRBV19 to TRBJ1-1, with a possible D match to TRBD1 (6 bases). The germline V gene has CDR1 LNHDA and CDR2 SQIVND (reference sequence). Deletions cut 6 bases from V and 5 bases from J, with 25 bases between. CDR3 length: 17 amino acids. CDR3 bases: TGTGCCAGTAGCCCCCGTAGTTGGACGACAGGTTGGACTGAAGCTTTCTTT. Its protein is CASSPRSWTTGWTEAFF.

Only a few counts were recorded for this clone. The CDR3 coding sequence is TGTGCCAGCAGCCTCTTGAAGGGGAACACTGAAGCTTTCTTT. It yields the protein CASSLLKGNTEAFF. This chain uses TRBV7-9 with TRBJ1-1, with unresolved D. V dropped 5 bases and J dropped 1 base, with 11 bases sitting between them. The CDR3 is 14 amino acids. Germline loops: CDR1 SEHNR, CDR2 FQNEAQ (reference sequence).

V is TRBV20-1 and J is TRBJ1-2, with no clear D. The length of the CDR3 is 10 residues. Germline-derived CDR1 and CDR2 are DFQATT and SNEGSKA (reference sequence). CDR3 sequence reads: CTFLSAGYTF. CDR3 coding DNA: TGCACTTTCCTCTCCGCTGGCTACACCTTC.

This chain joins TRBV9 and TRBJ1-1; 9 bases map to TRBD1. V lost 4 bases and J lost 4; bases outside the gene matches: 11. The CDR3 is 16 residues long. From germline, CDR1 is SGDLS and CDR2 YYNGEE. The CDR3 region is CASSPMVGTGLTEAFF. In nucleotides, the CDR3 is TGTGCCAGCAGCCCTATGGTCGGGACAGGGCTCACTGAAGCTTTCTTT.

The chain combines TRBV7-9 with TRBJ1-1; D perhaps matches TRBD1 (5 bases). The CDR3 consists of 17 residues. Germline assignment: CDR1 SEHNR and CDR2 FQNEAQ (reference sequence). V was cut by 6 bases and J by 3 bases, with 23 bases left in between. CDR3 residues: CASRPRVARVGDTEAFF. Written as DNA, the CDR3 is TGTGCCAGCAGACCAAGGGTAGCCAGGGTCGGAGACACTGAAGCTTTCTTT.